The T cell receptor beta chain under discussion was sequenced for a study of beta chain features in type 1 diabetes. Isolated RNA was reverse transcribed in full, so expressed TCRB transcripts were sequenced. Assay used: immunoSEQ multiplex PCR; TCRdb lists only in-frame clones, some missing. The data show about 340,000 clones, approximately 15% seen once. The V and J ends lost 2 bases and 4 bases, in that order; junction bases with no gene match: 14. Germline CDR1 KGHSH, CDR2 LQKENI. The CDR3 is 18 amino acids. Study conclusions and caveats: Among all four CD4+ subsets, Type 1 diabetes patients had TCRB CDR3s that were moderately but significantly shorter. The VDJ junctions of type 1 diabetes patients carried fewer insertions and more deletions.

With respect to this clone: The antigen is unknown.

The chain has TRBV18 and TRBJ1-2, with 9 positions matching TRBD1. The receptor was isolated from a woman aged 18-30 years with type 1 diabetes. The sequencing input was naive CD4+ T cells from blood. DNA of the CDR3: TGTGCCAGCTCACCAACTCCGACAGGGGGGGAAACGCTCTATGGCTACACCTTC. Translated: CASSPTPTGGETLYGYTF.